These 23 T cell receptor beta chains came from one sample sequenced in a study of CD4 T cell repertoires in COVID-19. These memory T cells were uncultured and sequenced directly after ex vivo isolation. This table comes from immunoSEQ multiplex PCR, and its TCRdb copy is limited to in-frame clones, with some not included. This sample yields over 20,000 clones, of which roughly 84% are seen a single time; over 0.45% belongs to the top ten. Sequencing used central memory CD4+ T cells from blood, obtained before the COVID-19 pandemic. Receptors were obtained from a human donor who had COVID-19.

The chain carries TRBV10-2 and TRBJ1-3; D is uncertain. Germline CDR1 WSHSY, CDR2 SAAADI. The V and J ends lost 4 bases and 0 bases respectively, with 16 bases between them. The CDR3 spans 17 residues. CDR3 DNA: TGCGCCAGCAGTGGAGCGGTAGGAACAGCCTCTGGAAACACCATATATTTT. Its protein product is CASSGAVGTASGNTIYF.

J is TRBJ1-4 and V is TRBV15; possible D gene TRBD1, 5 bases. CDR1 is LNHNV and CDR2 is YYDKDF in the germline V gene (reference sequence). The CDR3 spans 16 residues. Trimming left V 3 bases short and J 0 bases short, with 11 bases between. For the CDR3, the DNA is TGTGCCACCAGCAGCGACCGGGGGGCAACTAATGAAAAACTGTTTTTT. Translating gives CATSSDRGATNEKLFF.

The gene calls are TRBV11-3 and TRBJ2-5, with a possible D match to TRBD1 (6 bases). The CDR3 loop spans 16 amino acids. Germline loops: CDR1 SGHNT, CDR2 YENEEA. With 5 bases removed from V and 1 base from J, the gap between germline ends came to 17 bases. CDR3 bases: TGTGCCAGCAGCCAGGGGATTGGCAAACCCCAAGAGACCCAGTACTTC. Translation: CASSQGIGKPQETQYF.

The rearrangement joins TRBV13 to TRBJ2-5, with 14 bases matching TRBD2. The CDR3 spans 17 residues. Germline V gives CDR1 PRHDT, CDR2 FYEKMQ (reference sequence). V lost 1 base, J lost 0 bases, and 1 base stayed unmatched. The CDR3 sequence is CASSLVGLAGDQETQYF. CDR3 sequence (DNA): TGTGCCAGCAGCTTAGTGGGACTAGCGGGGGACCAAGAGACCCAGTACTTC.

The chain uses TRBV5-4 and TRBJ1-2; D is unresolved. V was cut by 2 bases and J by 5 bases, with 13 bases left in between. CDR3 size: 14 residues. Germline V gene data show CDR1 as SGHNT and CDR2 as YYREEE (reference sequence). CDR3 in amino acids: CASSLSGTSYGYTF. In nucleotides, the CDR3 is TGTGCCAGCAGCTTATCGGGTACCTCATATGGCTACACCTTC.

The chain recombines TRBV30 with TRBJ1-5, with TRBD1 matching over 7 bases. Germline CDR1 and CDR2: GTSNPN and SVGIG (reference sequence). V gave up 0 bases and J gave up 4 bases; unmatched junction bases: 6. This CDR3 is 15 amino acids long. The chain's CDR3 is CAWSVQQGNNQPQHF. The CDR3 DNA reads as TGTGCCTGGAGTGTACAACAGGGGAATAATCAGCCCCAGCATTTT.

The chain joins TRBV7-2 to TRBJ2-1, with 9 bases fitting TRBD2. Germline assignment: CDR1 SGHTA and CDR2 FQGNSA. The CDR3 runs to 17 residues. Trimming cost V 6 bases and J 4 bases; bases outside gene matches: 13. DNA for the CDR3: TGTGCCAGCAGTCTATCGGCTAGCGGGGCACTTTACAATGAGCAGTTCTTC. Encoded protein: CASSLSASGALYNEQFF.

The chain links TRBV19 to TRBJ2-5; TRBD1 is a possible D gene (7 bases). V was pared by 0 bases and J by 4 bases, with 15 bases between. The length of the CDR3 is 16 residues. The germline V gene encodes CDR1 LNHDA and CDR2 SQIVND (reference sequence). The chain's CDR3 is CASSIDGGGASETQYF. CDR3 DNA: TGTGCCAGTAGTATAGATGGAGGGGGCGCCTCAGAGACCCAGTACTTC.

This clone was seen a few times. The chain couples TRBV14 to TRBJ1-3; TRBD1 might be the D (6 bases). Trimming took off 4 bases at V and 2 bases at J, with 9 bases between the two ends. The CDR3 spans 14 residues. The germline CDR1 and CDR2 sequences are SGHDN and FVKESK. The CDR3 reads CASSPQGPGNTIYF. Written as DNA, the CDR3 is TGTGCCAGCAGCCCACAGGGCCCTGGAAACACCATATATTTT.

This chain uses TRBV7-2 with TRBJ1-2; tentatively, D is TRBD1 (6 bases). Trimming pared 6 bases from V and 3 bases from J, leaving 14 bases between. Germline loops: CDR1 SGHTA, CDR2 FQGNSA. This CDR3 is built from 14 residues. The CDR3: CASSYRDTYYGYTF. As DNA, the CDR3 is TGTGCCAGCAGTTACCGGGACACCTACTATGGCTACACCTTC.

CDR3 DNA: TGTGCCAGCTCCTGGGGGGATGAAGAGACCCAGTACTTC. Its protein is CASSWGDEETQYF. V usage is TRBV2 and J usage is TRBJ2-5; tentatively, D is TRBD2 (6 bases). The germline V gene encodes CDR1 SNHLY and CDR2 FYNNEI. V shed 8 bases and J shed 3 bases, with 13 bases lying between them. The CDR3 is 13 residues long.

The CDR3 sequence: CSVSYTEAFF. CDR3 nucleotide sequence: TGCAGCGTGAGCTACACTGAAGCTTTCTTT. This sequence joins TRBV29-1 and TRBJ1-1; D ambiguous. Germline assignment: CDR1 SQVTM and CDR2 ANQGSEA. V was cut by 6 bases and J by 3 bases, with 5 bases left in between. This CDR3 region has 10 residues.

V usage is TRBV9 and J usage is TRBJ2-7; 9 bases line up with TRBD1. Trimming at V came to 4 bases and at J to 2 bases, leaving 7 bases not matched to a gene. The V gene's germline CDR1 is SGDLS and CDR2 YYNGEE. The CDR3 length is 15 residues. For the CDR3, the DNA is TGTGCCAGCAGCACCGGGACAGGGAAGACCTACGAGCAGTACTTC. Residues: CASSTGTGKTYEQYF.

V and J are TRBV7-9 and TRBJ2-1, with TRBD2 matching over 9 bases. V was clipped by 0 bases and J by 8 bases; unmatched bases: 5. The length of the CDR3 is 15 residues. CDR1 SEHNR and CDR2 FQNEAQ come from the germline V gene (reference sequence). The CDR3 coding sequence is TGTGCCAGCAGCTTAGCTAGCGGGAGTGTCTATGAGCAGTTCTTC. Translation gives CASSLASGSVYEQFF.

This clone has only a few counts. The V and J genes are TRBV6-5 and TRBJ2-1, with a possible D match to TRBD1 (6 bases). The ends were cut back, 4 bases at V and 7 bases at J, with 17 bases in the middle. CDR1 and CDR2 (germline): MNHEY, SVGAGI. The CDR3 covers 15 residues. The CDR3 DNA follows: TGTGCCAGCAGTTCTGATCTGGGGGCGAGAAATGAGCAGTTCTTC. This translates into CASSSDLGARNEQFF.

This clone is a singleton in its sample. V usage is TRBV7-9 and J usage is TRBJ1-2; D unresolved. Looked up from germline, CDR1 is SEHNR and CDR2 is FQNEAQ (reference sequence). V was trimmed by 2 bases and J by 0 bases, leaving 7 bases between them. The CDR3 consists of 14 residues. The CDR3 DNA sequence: TGTGCCAGCAGCTTATCAGGAACTAACTATGGCTACACCTTC. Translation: CASSLSGTNYGYTF.

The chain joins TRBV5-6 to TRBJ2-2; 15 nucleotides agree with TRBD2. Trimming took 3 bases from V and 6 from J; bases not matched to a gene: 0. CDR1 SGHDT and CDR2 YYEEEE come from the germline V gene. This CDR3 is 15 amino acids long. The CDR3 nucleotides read TGTGCCAGCAGCTGGACTAGCGGGGGGGCCGGGGAGCTGTTTTTT. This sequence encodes CASSWTSGGAGELFF.

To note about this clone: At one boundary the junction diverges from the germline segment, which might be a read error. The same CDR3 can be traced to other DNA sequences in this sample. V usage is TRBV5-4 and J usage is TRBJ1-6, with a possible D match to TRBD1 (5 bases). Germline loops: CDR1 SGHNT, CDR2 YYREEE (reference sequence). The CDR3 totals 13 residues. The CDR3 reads CASSSDINSPLHF. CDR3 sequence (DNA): TGTGCCAGCAGCTCGGACATAAATTCCCCCCTCCACTTT. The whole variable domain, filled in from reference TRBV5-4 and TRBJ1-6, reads ETGVTQSPTHLIKTRGQQVTLRCSSQSGHNTVSWYQQALGQGPQFIFQYYREEENGRGNFPPRFSGLQFPNYSSELNVNALELDDSALYLCASSSDINSPLHFGNGTRLTVT.

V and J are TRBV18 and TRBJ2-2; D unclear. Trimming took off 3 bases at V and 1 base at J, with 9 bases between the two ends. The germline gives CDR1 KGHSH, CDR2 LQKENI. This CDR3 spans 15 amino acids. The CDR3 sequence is CASSPNSLNTGELFF. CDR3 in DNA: TGTGCCAGCTCACCGAACAGCCTGAACACCGGGGAGCTGTTTTTT.

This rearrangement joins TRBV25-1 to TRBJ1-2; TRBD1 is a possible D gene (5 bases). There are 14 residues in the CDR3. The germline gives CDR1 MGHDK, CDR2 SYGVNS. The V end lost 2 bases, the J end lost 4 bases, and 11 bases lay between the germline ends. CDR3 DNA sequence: TGTGCCAGCAGTGAAAAGGGACTGATCTATGGCTACACCTTC. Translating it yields CASSEKGLIYGYTF.

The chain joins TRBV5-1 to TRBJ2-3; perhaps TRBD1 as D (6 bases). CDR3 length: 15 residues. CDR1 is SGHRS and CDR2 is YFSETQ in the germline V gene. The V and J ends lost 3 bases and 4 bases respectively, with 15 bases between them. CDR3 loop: CASSSSRGSSDTQYF. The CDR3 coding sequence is TGCGCCAGCAGCTCAAGTAGGGGGTCGTCAGATACGCAGTATTTT.

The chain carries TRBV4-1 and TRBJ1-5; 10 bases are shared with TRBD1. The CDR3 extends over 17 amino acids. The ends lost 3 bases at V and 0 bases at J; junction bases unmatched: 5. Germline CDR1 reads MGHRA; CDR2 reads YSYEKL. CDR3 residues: CASSQGQGSNSNQPQHF. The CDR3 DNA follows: TGCGCCAGCAGCCAGGGACAGGGGTCGAATAGCAATCAGCCCCAGCATTTT.

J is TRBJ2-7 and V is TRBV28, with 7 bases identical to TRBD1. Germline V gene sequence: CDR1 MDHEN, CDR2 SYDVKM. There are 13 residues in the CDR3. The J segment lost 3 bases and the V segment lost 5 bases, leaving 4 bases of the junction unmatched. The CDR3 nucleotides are TGTGCCAGCAGTCCGGGACAGAGCTACGAGCAGTACTTC. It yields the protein CASSPGQSYEQYF.